This entry features one T cell receptor beta chain sequence. Its antigen is unknown. Sequencing used immunoSEQ multiplex PCR; TCRdb keeps in-frame clones, though not all of them. Among several thousand clones, roughly 69% were seen once, and the ten largest hold roughly 44%. The V gene end was trimmed by 1 base and the J gene end by 4 bases; junction bases not matched to a gene: 12. CDR3 length: 18 amino acids. Germline V gene lookup returns CDR1 LNHDA and CDR2 SQIVND (reference sequence). The data belong to a study of CD8 T cell repertoires and HIV-1 epitope variants. The wider study: 1M T cells were kept uncultured as a baseline.

J is TRBJ2-2 and V is TRBV19, with 7 nucleotides matching TRBD1. The clonotype was recovered from a male donor with HIV. Input material: cultured CD8+ T cells derived from PBMCs. The CDR3 protein is CASSIALGEGAFTGELFF. The CDR3 DNA is TGTGCCAGTAGTATAGCCCTTGGAGAGGGGGCCTTCACCGGGGAGCTGTTTTTT.